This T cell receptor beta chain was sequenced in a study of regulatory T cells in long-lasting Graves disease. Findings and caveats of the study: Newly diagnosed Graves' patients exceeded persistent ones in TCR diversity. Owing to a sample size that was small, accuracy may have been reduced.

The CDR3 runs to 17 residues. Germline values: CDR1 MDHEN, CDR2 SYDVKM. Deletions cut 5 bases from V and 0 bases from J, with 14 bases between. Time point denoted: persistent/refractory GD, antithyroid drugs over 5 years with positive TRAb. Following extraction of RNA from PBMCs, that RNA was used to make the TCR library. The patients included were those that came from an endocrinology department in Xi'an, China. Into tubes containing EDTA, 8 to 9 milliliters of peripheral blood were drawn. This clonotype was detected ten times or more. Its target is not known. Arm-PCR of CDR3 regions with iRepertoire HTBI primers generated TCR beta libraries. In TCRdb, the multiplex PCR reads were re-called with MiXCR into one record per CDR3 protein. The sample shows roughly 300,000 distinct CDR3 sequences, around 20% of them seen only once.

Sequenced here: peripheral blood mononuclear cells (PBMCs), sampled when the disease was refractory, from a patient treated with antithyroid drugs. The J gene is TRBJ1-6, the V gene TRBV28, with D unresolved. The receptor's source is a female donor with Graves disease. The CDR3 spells CASSTYNKSSYNSPLHF. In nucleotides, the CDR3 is TGTGCCAGCAGTACCTATAATAAGAGCTCCTATAATTCACCCCTCCACTTT.